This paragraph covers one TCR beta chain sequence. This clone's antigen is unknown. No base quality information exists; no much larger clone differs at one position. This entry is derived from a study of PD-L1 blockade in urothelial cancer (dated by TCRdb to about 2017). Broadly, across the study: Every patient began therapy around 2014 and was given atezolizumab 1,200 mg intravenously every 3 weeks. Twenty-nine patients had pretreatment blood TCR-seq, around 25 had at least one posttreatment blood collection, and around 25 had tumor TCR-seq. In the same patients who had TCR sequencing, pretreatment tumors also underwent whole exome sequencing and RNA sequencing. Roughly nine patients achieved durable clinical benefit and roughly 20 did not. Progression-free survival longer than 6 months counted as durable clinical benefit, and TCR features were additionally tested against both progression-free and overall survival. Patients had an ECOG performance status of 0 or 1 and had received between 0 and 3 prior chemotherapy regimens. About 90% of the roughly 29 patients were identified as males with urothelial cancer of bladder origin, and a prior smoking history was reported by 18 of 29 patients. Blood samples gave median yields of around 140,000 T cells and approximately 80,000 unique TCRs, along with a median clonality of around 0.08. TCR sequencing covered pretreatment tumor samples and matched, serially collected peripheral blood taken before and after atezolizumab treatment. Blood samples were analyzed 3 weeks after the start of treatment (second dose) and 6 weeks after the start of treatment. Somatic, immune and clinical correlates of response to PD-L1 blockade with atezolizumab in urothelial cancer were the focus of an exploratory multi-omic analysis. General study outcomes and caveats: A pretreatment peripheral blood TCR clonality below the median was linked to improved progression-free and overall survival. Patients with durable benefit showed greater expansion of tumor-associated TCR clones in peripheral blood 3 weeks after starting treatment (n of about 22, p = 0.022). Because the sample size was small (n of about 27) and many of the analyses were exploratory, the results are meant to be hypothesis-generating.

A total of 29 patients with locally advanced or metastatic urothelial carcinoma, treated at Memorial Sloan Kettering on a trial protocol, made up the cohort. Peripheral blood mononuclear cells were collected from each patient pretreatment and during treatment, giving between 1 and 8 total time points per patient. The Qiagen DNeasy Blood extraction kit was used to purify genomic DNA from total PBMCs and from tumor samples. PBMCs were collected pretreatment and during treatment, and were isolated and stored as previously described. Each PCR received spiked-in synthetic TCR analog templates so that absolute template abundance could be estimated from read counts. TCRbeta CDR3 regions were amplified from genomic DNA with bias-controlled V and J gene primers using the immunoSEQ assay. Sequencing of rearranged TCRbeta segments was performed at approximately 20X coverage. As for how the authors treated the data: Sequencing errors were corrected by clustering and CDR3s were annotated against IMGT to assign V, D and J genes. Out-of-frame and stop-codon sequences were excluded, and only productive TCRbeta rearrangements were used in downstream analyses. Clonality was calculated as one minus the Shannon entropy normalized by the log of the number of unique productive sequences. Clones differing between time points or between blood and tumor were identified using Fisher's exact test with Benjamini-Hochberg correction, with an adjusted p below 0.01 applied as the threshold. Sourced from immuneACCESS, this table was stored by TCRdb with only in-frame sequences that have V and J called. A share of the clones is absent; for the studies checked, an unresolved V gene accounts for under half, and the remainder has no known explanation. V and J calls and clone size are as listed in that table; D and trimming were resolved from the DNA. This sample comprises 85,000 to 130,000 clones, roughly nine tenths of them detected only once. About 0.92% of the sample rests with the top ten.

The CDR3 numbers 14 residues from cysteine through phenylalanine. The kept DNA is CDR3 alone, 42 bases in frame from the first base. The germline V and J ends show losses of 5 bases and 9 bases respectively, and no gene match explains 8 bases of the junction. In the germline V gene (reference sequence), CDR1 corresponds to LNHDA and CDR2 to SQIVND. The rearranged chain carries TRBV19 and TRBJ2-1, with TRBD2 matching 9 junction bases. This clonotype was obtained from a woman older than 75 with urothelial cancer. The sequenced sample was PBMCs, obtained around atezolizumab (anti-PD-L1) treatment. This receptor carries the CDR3 CASSLGLALFEQFF. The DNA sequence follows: TGTGCCAGTAGTCTGGGACTAGCTTTATTTGAGCAGTTCTTC.